The 8 T cell receptor beta chains below were found in one sample sequenced in a study of identical twins. Via MiXCR, TCRdb re-called the 5' RACE reads, giving one row per CDR3 protein. Among fewer than 250,000 distinct CDR3 sequences listed, approximately 9% were seen once. Sample: memory (CD45RO+) T cells sorted from blood. These receptors were obtained from a woman aged 18 to 35 in good health.

In this sample, this clonotype turned up a few times. Its ends do not fully match the called genes, so a read error is possible. V usage is TRBV20-1 and J usage is TRBJ1-1, with D possibly being TRBD1 (5 bases). The germline CDR1 and CDR2 sequences are DFQATT and SNEGSKA (reference sequence). CDR3 length equals 13 residues. The CDR3 protein is CSARGGANTEAFF. In nucleotides, the CDR3 is TGCAGTGCTAGGGGGGGAGCGAACACTGAAGCCTTCTTT.

V usage is TRBV2 and J usage is TRBJ2-5, with D tentatively TRBD2 (6 bases). Germline loops: CDR1 SNHLY, CDR2 FYNNEI. The CDR3 has 12 amino acids. V dropped 10 bases and J dropped 3 bases, with 12 bases sitting between them. CDR3 amino acids: CAIRVAEETQYF. CDR3 in DNA: TGTGCCATAAGGGTAGCGGAAGAGACCCAGTACTTC. Together with reference TRBV2 and TRBJ2-5, the CDR3 gives the full variable domain: EPEVTQTPSHQVTQMGQEVILRCVPISNHLYFYWYRQILGQKVEFLVSFYNNEISEKSEIFDDQFSVERPDGSNFTLKIRSTKLEDSAMYFCAIRVAEETQYFGPGTRLLVL.

The chain uses TRBV3-1 and TRBJ1-3; no definite D call. Germline V gene data show CDR1 as LGHDT and CDR2 as YNNKEL (reference sequence). V lost 1 base and J 5 bases, leaving 0 bases between the germline ends. CDR3 length: 11 residues. The CDR3 sequence: CASSQGNTIYF. The CDR3, as DNA: TGTGCCAGCAGCCAAGGAAACACCATATATTTT. Drawing the rest from reference TRBV3-1 and TRBJ1-3, the complete variable domain is DTAVSQTPKYLVTQMGNDKSIKCEQNLGHDTMYWYKQDSKKFLKIMFSYNNKELIINETVPNRFSPKSPDKAHLNLHINSLELGDSAVYFCASSQGNTIYFGEGSWLTVV.

This clonotype was counted a few times. The chain has TRBV3-1 and TRBJ2-7; D uncertain. Per the germline V gene, CDR1 is LGHDT and CDR2 is YNNKEL (reference sequence). This CDR3 contains 14 residues. V gave up 0 bases and J gave up 2 bases, with 8 bases separating them. This CDR3 reads CASSQDLIAYEQYF. As DNA, the CDR3 is TGTGCCAGCAGCCAAGATCTGATCGCCTACGAGCAGTACTTC.

In its sample, this clonotype was seen a few times. This chain joins TRBV7-2 and TRBJ2-3; the D is unclear. Germline-derived CDR1 and CDR2 are SGHTA and FQGNSA. The CDR3 is made up of 13 amino acids. The V end was cut by 1 base, the J end by 2 bases, with 4 bases between. CDR3 in DNA: TGTGCCAGCAGCTTAGATAACACAGATACGCAGTATTTT. Protein sequence: CASSLDNTDTQYF.

This clonotype was counted at least ten times. The chain is built from TRBV5-1 and TRBJ2-3, with D unclear. The V end was cut by 3 bases, the J end by 2 bases, with 4 bases between. CDR1 SGHRS and CDR2 YFSETQ come from the germline V gene. CDR3 length: 12 residues. The CDR3 sequence is CASSYNTDTQYF. Written as DNA, the CDR3 is TGCGCCAGCAGCTATAACACAGATACGCAGTATTTT.

The chain recombines TRBV7-6 with TRBJ2-5; maybe TRBD2 (6 bases). The V and J ends lost 0 bases and 5 bases respectively, with 16 bases between them. This CDR3 has 16 residues. Germline lookup yields CDR1 SGHVS and CDR2 FNYEAQ. CDR3 sequence: CASSLAALLARETQYF. The CDR3 coding sequence is TGTGCCAGCAGCTTAGCAGCGTTACTAGCCCGGGAGACCCAGTACTTC.

This clonotype was seen more than once but under ten times. This CDR3 is CASSLAPLETQYF. The CDR3 bases are TGCGCCAGCAGCTTGGCACCCCTAGAGACCCAGTACTTC. This chain joins TRBV5-1 and TRBJ2-5; no clear D. Germline V gene sequence: CDR1 SGHRS, CDR2 YFSETQ. V lost 0 bases and J lost 4, with 7 bases in between. The CDR3 runs 13 residues.